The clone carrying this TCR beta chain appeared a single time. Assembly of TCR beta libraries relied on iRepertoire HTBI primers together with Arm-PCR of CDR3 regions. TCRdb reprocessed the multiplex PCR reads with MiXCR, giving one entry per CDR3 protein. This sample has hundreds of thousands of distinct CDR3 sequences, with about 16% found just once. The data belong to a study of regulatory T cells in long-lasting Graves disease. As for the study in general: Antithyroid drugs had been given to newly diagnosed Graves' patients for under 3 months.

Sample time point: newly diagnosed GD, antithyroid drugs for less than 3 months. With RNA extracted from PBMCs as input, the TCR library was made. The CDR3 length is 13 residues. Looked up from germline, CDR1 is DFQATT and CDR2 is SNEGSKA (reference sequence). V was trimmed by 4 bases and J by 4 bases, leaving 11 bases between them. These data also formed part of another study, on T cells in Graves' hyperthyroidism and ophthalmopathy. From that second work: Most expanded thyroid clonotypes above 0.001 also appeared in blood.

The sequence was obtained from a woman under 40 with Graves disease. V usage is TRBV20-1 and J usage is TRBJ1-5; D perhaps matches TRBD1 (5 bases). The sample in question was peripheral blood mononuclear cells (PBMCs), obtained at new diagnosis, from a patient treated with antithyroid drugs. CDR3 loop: CSAKSTANQPQHF. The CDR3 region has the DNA TGCAGTGCTAAGTCGACAGCTAATCAGCCCCAGCATTTT.